These T cell receptor beta chains were read from a single sample in a study of identical twins. TCRdb reanalysed the 5' RACE reads using MiXCR and keeps one entry per CDR3 protein. The table lists some 790,000 distinct CDR3 sequences, 18% of them singletons. The same data also went into a second study, on T cells expressing NK-cell markers.

Sequencing used PBMCs. These receptors were collected from a woman aged 18-30 years in good health. The CDR3 runs from the conserved cysteine through the conserved F or W. Fields, in order: D gene, clone size, V gene, J gene, CDR3 protein, CDR3 DNA. A D gene is named only where the DNA matches it firmly. Clone size, where shown, is once, few, many, or a class for clones that have expanded.

d_call: NA
clone_size: many
v_call: TRBV25-1
j_call: TRBJ1-6
cdr3_aa: CASSVYGQSNSPLHF
cdr3_nt: TGTGCCAGCAGTGTCTACGGACAGAGTAATTCACCCCTCCACTTT

d_call: TRBD1
clone_size: few
v_call: TRBV6-1
j_call: TRBJ1-1
cdr3_aa: CASSKNRGATEAFF
cdr3_nt: TGTGCCAGCAGTAAGAACAGGGGGGCGACTGAAGCTTTCTTT

d_call: TRBD1
clone_size: NA
v_call: TRBV20-1
j_call: TRBJ2-2
cdr3_aa: CSARERTGAGELFF
cdr3_nt: TGCAGTGCTAGAGAGAGGACAGGGGCGGGGGAGCTGTTTTTT

d_call: NA
clone_size: few
v_call: TRBV4-2
j_call: TRBJ2-3
cdr3_aa: CASSHPFGAIKLDTQYF
cdr3_nt: TGTGCCAGCAGCCACCCCTTTGGGGCGATTAAACTTGATACGCAGTATTTT

d_call: TRBD1
clone_size: NA
v_call: TRBV25-1
j_call: TRBJ2-2
cdr3_aa: CASSEGATGAGELFF
cdr3_nt: TGTGCCAGCAGTGAAGGGGCGACAGGGGCCGGGGAGCTGTTTTTT

d_call: NA
clone_size: few
v_call: TRBV7-9
j_call: TRBJ2-3
cdr3_aa: CASSSEGDTQYF
cdr3_nt: TGTGCCAGCAGCTCAGAGGGAGATACGCAGTATTTT

d_call: NA
clone_size: few
v_call: TRBV20-1
j_call: TRBJ2-7
cdr3_aa: CSATEGGATYEQYF
cdr3_nt: TGCAGTGCTACAGAAGGGGGAGCTACCTACGAGCAGTACTTC

d_call: NA
clone_size: NA
v_call: TRBV11-2
j_call: TRBJ2-4
cdr3_aa: CASSLDRGYIQYF
cdr3_nt: TGTGCCAGCAGCTTAGATCGTGGGTACATTCAGTACTTC

d_call: TRBD2
clone_size: NA
v_call: TRBV20-1
j_call: TRBJ2-7
cdr3_aa: CSARPGLAEAPYF
cdr3_nt: TGCAGTGCTAGGCCGGGACTAGCGGAAGCGCCGTACTTC

d_call: NA
clone_size: few
v_call: TRBV7-2
j_call: TRBJ1-1
cdr3_aa: CASSRNMNTEAFF
cdr3_nt: TGTGCCAGCAGCCGAAATATGAACACTGAAGCTTTCTTT

d_call: NA
clone_size: NA
v_call: TRBV12-3/TRBV12-4
j_call: TRBJ1-2
cdr3_aa: CASSSAPNYGYTF
cdr3_nt: TGTGCCAGCAGTTCGGCGCCCAACTATGGCTACACCTTC

d_call: NA
clone_size: NA
v_call: TRBV6-5
j_call: TRBJ2-1
cdr3_aa: CASSYYAGHMEQFF
cdr3_nt: TGTGCCAGCAGTTACTATGCCGGACATATGGAGCAGTTCTTC

d_call: TRBD1
clone_size: few
v_call: TRBV3-1
j_call: TRBJ1-6
cdr3_aa: CASSQDRGLPLHF
cdr3_nt: TGTGCCAGCAGCCAAGACAGGGGGTTACCCCTCCACTTT

d_call: NA
clone_size: NA
v_call: TRBV27
j_call: TRBJ2-2
cdr3_aa: CASSYSSSTGELFF
cdr3_nt: TGTGCCAGCAGTTACAGCTCCTCGACCGGGGAGCTGTTTTTT

d_call: TRBD1
clone_size: once
v_call: TRBV20-1
j_call: TRBJ2-1
cdr3_aa: CSARDRASYNEQFF
cdr3_nt: TGCAGTGCTCGGGACAGGGCCTCCTACAATGAGCAGTTCTTC

d_call: NA
clone_size: NA
v_call: TRBV29-1
j_call: TRBJ2-2
cdr3_aa: CSAGGQNTGELFF
cdr3_nt: TGCAGCGCCGGGGGCCAGAACACCGGGGAGCTGTTTTTT

d_call: NA
clone_size: NA
v_call: TRBV9
j_call: TRBJ1-1
cdr3_aa: CASTRAGNTEAFF
cdr3_nt: TGTGCCAGCACCAGGGCAGGGAACACTGAAGCTTTCTTT

d_call: NA
clone_size: NA
v_call: TRBV9
j_call: TRBJ2-2
cdr3_aa: CASSVGTNTGELFF
cdr3_nt: TGTGCCAGCAGCGTGGGCACCAACACCGGGGAGCTGTTTTTT

d_call: TRBD1
clone_size: few
v_call: TRBV5-5
j_call: TRBJ2-3
cdr3_aa: CASSLLYKNRGADTQYF
cdr3_nt: TGTGCCAGCAGCCTACTATACAAAAACAGGGGCGCAGATACGCAGTATTTT

d_call: NA
clone_size: many
v_call: TRBV7-2
j_call: TRBJ1-1
cdr3_aa: CASSLYRQIAFF
cdr3_nt: TGTGCCAGCAGCTTATACCGACAGATTGCTTTCTTT

d_call: NA
clone_size: few
v_call: TRBV7-9
j_call: TRBJ2-1
cdr3_aa: CASSLEGRRYNEQFF
cdr3_nt: TGTGCCAGCAGCTTAGAGGGACGCCGATACAATGAGCAGTTCTTC

d_call: NA
clone_size: NA
v_call: TRBV29-1
j_call: TRBJ2-5
cdr3_aa: CSVVSGWETQYF
cdr3_nt: TGCAGCGTTGTGTCGGGGTGGGAGACCCAGTACTTC

d_call: NA
clone_size: many
v_call: TRBV5-1
j_call: TRBJ1-6
cdr3_aa: CASSLAGAGYSPLHF
cdr3_nt: TGCGCCAGCAGCTTGGCCGGAGCAGGTTATTCACCCCTCCACTTT

d_call: TRBD1
clone_size: NA
v_call: TRBV6-2/TRBV6-3
j_call: TRBJ2-7
cdr3_aa: CATRGFEQYF
cdr3_nt: TGTGCCACCAGGGGGTTCGAGCAGTACTTC

d_call: TRBD2
clone_size: few
v_call: TRBV12-3/TRBV12-4
j_call: TRBJ2-1
cdr3_aa: CASSLQPSGGLEQFF
cdr3_nt: TGTGCCAGCAGTTTGCAGCCTAGCGGGGGGCTTGAGCAGTTCTTC

d_call: TRBD2
clone_size: NA
v_call: TRBV6-1
j_call: TRBJ2-1
cdr3_aa: CASIARSSGSNGQFF
cdr3_nt: TGTGCCAGCATCGCGCGGTCTAGCGGGAGCAATGGGCAGTTCTTC

d_call: TRBD1
clone_size: NA
v_call: TRBV7-9
j_call: TRBJ1-2
cdr3_aa: CASSLGPGQGNGYTF
cdr3_nt: TGTGCCAGCAGCTTAGGACCGGGACAGGGGAATGGCTACACCTTC

d_call: NA
clone_size: NA
v_call: TRBV7-9
j_call: TRBJ2-7
cdr3_aa: CASSSIRARFNEQYF
cdr3_nt: TGTGCCAGCAGCTCGATTCGGGCCCGCTTTAACGAGCAGTACTTC

d_call: TRBD2
clone_size: NA
v_call: TRBV9
j_call: TRBJ2-1
cdr3_aa: CASSVLAGGHNEQFF
cdr3_nt: TGTGCCAGCAGCGTCCTCGCGGGGGGACACAATGAGCAGTTCTTC

d_call: TRBD1
clone_size: few
v_call: TRBV11-1
j_call: TRBJ2-4
cdr3_aa: CASSSPGSTGGRGKNIQYF
cdr3_nt: TGTGCCAGCAGCTCCCCAGGCTCGACAGGGGGCAGGGGCAAAAACATTCAGTACTTC

d_call: NA
clone_size: once
v_call: TRBV3-1
j_call: TRBJ2-1
cdr3_aa: CASSQGGRRNEQFF
cdr3_nt: TGTGCCAGCAGCCAAGGGGGGCGGCGCAATGAGCAGTTCTTC

d_call: TRBD1
clone_size: few
v_call: TRBV5-6
j_call: TRBJ2-7
cdr3_aa: CASRNRDRGTREQYF
cdr3_nt: TGTGCCAGCAGAAACCGGGACAGGGGGACAAGGGAGCAGTACTTC

d_call: NA
clone_size: few
v_call: TRBV7-7
j_call: TRBJ2-5
cdr3_aa: CASSPGWGAEKTQYF
cdr3_nt: TGTGCTAGCAGCCCTGGCTGGGGGGCCGAAAAGACCCAGTACTTC

d_call: NA
clone_size: few
v_call: TRBV20-1
j_call: TRBJ2-2
cdr3_aa: CSARSRNTGELFF
cdr3_nt: TGCAGTGCTAGGTCCCGGAACACCGGGGAGCTGTTTTTT

d_call: TRBD1
clone_size: NA
v_call: TRBV12-3/TRBV12-4
j_call: TRBJ2-7
cdr3_aa: CASVPGQGRFEQYF
cdr3_nt: TGTGCCAGCGTTCCGGGACAGGGGAGGTTCGAGCAGTACTTC

d_call: NA
clone_size: few
v_call: TRBV20-1
j_call: TRBJ2-4
cdr3_aa: CSASSPLAKNIQYF
cdr3_nt: TGCAGTGCTAGTTCCCCCCTAGCCAAAAACATTCAGTACTTC

d_call: TRBD1
clone_size: NA
v_call: TRBV7-9
j_call: TRBJ1-2
cdr3_aa: CASSLWGTASNYGYTF
cdr3_nt: TGTGCCAGCAGCTTATGGGGGACAGCTAGTAACTATGGCTACACCTTC

d_call: TRBD1
clone_size: few
v_call: TRBV15
j_call: TRBJ2-2
cdr3_aa: CATSRADRGGTGELFF
cdr3_nt: TGTGCCACCAGCAGAGCTGACAGGGGTGGAACCGGGGAGCTGTTTTTT

d_call: NA
clone_size: NA
v_call: TRBV12-3/TRBV12-4
j_call: TRBJ2-7
cdr3_aa: CATSLEGVTTYEQYF
cdr3_nt: TGTGCCACCAGTTTGGAGGGCGTAACGACCTACGAGCAGTACTTC

d_call: NA
clone_size: many
v_call: TRBV5-1
j_call: TRBJ2-5
cdr3_aa: CASSLYQETQYF
cdr3_nt: TGCGCCAGCAGCTTGTACCAAGAGACCCAGTACTTC

d_call: TRBD2
clone_size: NA
v_call: TRBV18
j_call: TRBJ2-1
cdr3_aa: CASSPRAAGLMGEQFF
cdr3_nt: TGTGCCAGCTCACCAAGGGCAGCGGGATTGATGGGTGAGCAGTTCTTC

d_call: NA
clone_size: few
v_call: TRBV20-1
j_call: TRBJ2-1
cdr3_aa: CSARVGLQSNEQFF
cdr3_nt: TGCAGTGCTAGAGTCGGACTCCAATCCAATGAGCAGTTCTTC

d_call: TRBD1
clone_size: few
v_call: TRBV7-9
j_call: TRBJ1-5
cdr3_aa: CASSQQGQGRGQPQHF
cdr3_nt: TGTGCCAGCAGCCAGCAGGGACAGGGAAGGGGTCAGCCCCAGCATTTT

d_call: NA
clone_size: few
v_call: TRBV20-1
j_call: TRBJ1-2
cdr3_aa: CSGTEGANYGYTF
cdr3_nt: TGCAGTGGGACCGAGGGGGCTAACTATGGCTACACCTTC

d_call: NA
clone_size: NA
v_call: TRBV5-1
j_call: TRBJ2-1
cdr3_aa: CASSLEPHNNEQFF
cdr3_nt: TGCGCCAGCAGCTTGGAGCCGCACAACAATGAGCAGTTCTTC

d_call: NA
clone_size: few
v_call: TRBV15
j_call: TRBJ2-7
cdr3_aa: CATSGGDGSVEQYF
cdr3_nt: TGTGCCACCAGCGGAGGGGACGGGTCCGTCGAGCAGTACTTC

d_call: TRBD2
clone_size: few
v_call: TRBV7-2
j_call: TRBJ2-7
cdr3_aa: CASSFLGRANLYEQYF
cdr3_nt: TGTGCCAGCAGCTTTCTCGGGAGGGCTAATCTCTACGAGCAGTACTTC